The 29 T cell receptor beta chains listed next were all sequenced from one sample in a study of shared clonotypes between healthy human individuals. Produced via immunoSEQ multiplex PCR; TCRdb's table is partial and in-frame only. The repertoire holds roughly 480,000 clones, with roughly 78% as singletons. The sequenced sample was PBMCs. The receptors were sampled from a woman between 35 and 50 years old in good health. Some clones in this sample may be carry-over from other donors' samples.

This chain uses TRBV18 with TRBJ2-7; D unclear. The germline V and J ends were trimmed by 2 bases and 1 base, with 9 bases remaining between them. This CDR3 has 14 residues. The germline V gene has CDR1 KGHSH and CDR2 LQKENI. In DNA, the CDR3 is TGTGCCAGCTCACCAACCCACGGATCCTACGAGCAGTACTTC. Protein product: CASSPTHGSYEQYF.

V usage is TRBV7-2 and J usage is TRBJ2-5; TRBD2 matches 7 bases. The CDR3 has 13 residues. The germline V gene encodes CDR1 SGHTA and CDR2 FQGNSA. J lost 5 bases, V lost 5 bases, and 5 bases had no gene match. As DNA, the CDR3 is TGTGCCAGCAGCCGCGGGAGTACGGAGACCCAGTACTTC. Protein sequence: CASSRGSTETQYF.

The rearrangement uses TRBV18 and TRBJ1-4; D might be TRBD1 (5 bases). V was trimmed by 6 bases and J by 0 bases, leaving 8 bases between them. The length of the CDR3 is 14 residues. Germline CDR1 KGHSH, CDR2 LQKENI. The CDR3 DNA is TGTGCCAGCTCCGGGGCGGCAACTAATGAAAAACTGTTTTTT. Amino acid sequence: CASSGAATNEKLFF.

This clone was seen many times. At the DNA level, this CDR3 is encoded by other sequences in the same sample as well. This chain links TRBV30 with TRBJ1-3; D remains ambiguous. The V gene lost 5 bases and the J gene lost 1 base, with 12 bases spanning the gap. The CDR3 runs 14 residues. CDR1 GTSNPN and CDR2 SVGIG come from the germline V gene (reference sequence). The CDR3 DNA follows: TGTGCCTGGTTAAGAGGGAGATCTGGAAACACCATATATTTT. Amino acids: CAWLRGRSGNTIYF.

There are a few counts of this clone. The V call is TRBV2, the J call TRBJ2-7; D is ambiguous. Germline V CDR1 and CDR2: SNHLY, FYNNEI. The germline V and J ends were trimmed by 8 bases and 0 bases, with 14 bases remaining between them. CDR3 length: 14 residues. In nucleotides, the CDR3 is TGTGCCAGCTCCTCCGGGTCTAGCTCCTACGAGCAGTACTTC. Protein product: CASSSGSSSYEQYF. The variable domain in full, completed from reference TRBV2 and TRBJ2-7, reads EPEVTQTPSHQVTQMGQEVILRCVPISNHLYFYWYRQILGQKVEFLVSFYNNEISEKSEIFDDQFSVERPDGSNFTLKIRSTKLEDSAMYFCASSSGSSSYEQYFGPGTRLTVT.

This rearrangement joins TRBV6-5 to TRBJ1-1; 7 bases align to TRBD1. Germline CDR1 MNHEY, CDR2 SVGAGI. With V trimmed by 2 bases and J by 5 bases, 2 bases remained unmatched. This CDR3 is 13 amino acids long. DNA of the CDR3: TGTGCCAGCAGTTACAGGGGGCGGACTGAAGCTTTCTTT. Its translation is CASSYRGRTEAFF.

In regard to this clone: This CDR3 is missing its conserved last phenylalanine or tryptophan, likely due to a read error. CDR3 bases: TGTGCCAGCAGCTTAGTGGTGGCGACGGGTGAGCAGTACTTA. Protein sequence: CASSLVVATGEQYL. The V call is TRBV11-2, the J call TRBJ2-7, with no clear D. V lost 1 base, J lost 7 bases, and 14 bases lay in between. The CDR3 has 14 residues. Germline CDR1 is SGHAT and CDR2 is FQNNGV.

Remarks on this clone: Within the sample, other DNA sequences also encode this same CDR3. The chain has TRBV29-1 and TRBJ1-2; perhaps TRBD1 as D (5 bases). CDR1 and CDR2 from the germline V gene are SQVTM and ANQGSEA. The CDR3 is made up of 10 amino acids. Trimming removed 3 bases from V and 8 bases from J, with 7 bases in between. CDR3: CSVEEGGYTF. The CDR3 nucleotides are TGCAGCGTTGAGGAGGGGGGCTACACCTTC.

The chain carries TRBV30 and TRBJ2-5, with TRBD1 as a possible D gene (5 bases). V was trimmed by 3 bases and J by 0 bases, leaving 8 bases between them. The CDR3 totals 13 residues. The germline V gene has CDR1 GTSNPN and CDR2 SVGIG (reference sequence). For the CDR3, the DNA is TGTGCCTGGAGAGCCAGGGACCAAGAGACCCAGTACTTC. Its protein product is CAWRARDQETQYF.

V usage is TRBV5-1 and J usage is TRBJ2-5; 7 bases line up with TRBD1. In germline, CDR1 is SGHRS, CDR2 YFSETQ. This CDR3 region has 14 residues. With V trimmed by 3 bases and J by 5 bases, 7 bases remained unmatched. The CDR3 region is CASSSTGAGETQYF. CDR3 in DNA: TGCGCCAGCAGCTCCACAGGGGCCGGCGAGACCCAGTACTTC.

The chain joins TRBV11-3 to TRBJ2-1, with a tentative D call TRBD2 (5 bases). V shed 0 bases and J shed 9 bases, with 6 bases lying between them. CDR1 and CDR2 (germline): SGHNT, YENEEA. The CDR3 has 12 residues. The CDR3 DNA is TGTGCCAGCAGCTTAGACGGAGGTGAGCAGTTCTTC. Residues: CASSLDGGEQFF.

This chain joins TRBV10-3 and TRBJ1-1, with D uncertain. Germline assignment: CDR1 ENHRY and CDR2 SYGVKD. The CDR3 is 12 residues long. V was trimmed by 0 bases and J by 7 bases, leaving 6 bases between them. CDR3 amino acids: CAISESFNEAFF. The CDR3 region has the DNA TGTGCCATCAGTGAGTCCTTTAATGAAGCTTTCTTT.

The CDR3 bases are TGTGCCAGCAGTGAAGGGGGCAGCGCGAACACCGGGGAGCTGTTTTTT. Residues: CASSEGGSANTGELFF. The gene calls are TRBV6-1 and TRBJ2-2; D might be TRBD1 (5 bases). CDR1 and CDR2 from the germline V gene are MNHNS and SASEGT. The ends were cut back, 1 base at V and 0 bases at J, with 9 bases in the middle. The CDR3 covers 16 residues.

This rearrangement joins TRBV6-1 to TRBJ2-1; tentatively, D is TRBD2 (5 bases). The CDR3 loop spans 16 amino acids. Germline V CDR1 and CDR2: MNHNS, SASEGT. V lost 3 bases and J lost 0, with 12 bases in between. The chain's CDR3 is CASSELARSSYNEQFF. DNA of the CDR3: TGTGCCAGCAGTGAGCTAGCCCGGAGCTCCTACAATGAGCAGTTCTTC.

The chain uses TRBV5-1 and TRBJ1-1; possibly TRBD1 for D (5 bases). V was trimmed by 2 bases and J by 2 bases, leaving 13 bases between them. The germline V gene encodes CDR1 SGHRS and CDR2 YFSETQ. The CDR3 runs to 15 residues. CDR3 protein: CASSFTGTPNTEAFF. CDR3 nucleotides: TGCGCCAGCAGCTTCACCGGGACCCCAAACACTGAAGCTTTCTTT.

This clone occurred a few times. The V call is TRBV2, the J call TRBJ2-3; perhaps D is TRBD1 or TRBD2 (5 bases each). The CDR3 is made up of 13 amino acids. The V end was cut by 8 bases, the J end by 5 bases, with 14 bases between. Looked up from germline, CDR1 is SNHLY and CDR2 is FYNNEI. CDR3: CASSGQLLDTQYF. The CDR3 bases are TGTGCCAGCTCGGGGCAGCTATTAGATACGCAGTATTTT. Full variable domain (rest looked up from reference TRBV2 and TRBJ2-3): EPEVTQTPSHQVTQMGQEVILRCVPISNHLYFYWYRQILGQKVEFLVSFYNNEISEKSEIFDDQFSVERPDGSNFTLKIRSTKLEDSAMYFCASSGQLLDTQYFGPGTRLTVL.

The CDR3 DNA reads TGCGCCAGCAGTGAGTTTATAGGGACCTACGAGCAGTACTTC. It codes for CASSEFIGTYEQYF. V and J are TRBV10-2 and TRBJ2-7; D not resolved. Trimming took off 1 base at V and 2 bases at J, with 9 bases between the two ends. Germline assignment: CDR1 WSHSY and CDR2 SAAADI. CDR3 size: 14 residues.

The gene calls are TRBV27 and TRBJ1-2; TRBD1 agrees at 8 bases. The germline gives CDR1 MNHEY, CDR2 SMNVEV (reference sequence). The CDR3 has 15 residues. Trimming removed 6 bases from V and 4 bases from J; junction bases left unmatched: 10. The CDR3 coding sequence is TGTGCCAGCAGCTACCGACTCCAGGGGGCCTATGGCTACACCTTC. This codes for CASSYRLQGAYGYTF.

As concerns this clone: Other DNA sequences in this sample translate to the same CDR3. The CDR3 region is CATSRDRNTGELFF. The CDR3 DNA is TGTGCCACCAGCAGAGATCGGAACACCGGGGAGCTGTTTTTT. The chain combines TRBV15 with TRBJ2-2; unclear D gene. V was clipped by 0 bases and J by 1 base, with 3 bases between them. The CDR3 consists of 14 residues. In germline, CDR1 is LNHNV, CDR2 YYDKDF (reference sequence).

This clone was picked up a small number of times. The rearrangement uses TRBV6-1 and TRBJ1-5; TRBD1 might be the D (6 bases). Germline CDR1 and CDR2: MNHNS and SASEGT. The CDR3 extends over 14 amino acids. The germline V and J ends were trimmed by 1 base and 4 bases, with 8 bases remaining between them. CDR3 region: CASSEGGQNQPQHF. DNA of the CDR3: TGTGCCAGCAGTGAAGGTGGACAGAATCAGCCCCAGCATTTT.

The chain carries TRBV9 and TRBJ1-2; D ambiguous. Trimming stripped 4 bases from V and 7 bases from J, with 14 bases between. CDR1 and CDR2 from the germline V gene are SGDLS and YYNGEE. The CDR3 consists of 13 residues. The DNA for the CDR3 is TGTGCCAGCAGCCCCACCCCGGGGTCTGGCTACACCTTC. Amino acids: CASSPTPGSGYTF.

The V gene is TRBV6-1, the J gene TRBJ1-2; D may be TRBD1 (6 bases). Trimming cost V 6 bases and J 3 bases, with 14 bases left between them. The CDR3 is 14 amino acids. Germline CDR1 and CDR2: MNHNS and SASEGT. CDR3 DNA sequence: TGTGCCAGCAGCGTGGACAGCTTTGACTATGGCTACACCTTC. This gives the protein CASSVDSFDYGYTF.

The CDR3 loop is CATTRGGVAGGEQFF. Written as DNA, the CDR3 is TGTGCCACAACACGCGGCGGGGTAGCTGGGGGTGAGCAGTTCTTC. The gene calls are TRBV27 and TRBJ2-1; tentatively, D is TRBD2 (6 bases). There are 15 residues in the CDR3. Germline values: CDR1 MNHEY, CDR2 SMNVEV (reference sequence). V lost 10 bases and J 9 bases, leaving 25 bases between the germline ends.

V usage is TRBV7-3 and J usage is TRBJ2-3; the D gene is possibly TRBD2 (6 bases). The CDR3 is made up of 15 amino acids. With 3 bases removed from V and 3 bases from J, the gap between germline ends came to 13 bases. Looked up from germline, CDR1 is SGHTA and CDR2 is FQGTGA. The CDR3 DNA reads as TGTGCCAGCAGCTTCCTAGTTGGGGGGACAGATACGCAGTATTTT. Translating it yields CASSFLVGGTDTQYF.

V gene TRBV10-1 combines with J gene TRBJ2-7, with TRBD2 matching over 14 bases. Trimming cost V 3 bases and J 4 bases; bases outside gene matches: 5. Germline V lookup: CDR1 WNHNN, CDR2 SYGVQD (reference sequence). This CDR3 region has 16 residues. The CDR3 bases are TGCGCCAGCAGTGAAGGGACTAGCGGGAGTGGGTACGAGCAGTACTTC. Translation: CASSEGTSGSGYEQYF.

CDR3: CASTGGATDTQYF. The CDR3, as DNA: TGTGCCAGCACTGGGGGAGCGACAGATACGCAGTATTTT. The J gene is TRBJ2-3, the V gene TRBV27, with D possibly being TRBD1 or TRBD2 (5 bases each). Deletions cut 7 bases from V and 3 bases from J, with 11 bases between. The V gene's germline CDR1 is MNHEY and CDR2 SMNVEV (reference sequence). This CDR3 is 13 amino acids long.

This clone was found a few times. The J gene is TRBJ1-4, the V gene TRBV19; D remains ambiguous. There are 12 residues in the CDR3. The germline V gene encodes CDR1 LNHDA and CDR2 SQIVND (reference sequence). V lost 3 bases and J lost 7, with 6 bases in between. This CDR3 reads CASSIRGEKLFF. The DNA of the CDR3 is TGTGCCAGTAGTATTCGTGGTGAAAAACTGTTTTTT.

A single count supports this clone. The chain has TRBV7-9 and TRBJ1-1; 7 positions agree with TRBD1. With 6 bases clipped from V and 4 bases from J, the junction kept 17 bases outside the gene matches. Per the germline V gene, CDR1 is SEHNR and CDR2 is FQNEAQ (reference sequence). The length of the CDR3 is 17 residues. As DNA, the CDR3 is TGTGCCAGCAGAGATGATCGGGACAGCCTGTGGGTCACTGAAGCTTTCTTT. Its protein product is CASRDDRDSLWVTEAFF.

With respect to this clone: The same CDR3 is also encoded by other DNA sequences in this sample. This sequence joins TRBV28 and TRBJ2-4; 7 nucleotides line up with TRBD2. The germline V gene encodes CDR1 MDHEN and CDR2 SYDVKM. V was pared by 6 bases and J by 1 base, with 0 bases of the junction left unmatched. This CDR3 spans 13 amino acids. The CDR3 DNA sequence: TGTGCCAGCAGGGGGGGGGCCAAAAACATTCAGTACTTC. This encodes CASRGGAKNIQYF.